This T cell receptor beta chain stems from a study of Graves' ophthalmopathy and Graves' hyperthyroidism. Amplification from RNA transcripts yielded the TCR beta CDR3 regions. HTBI-primed RT-PCR formed the first round, and a multiplex PCR formed the second. One entry per CDR3 protein, called by TCRdb with MiXCR from the multiplex PCR reads. The repertoire holds under 350,000 distinct CDR3 sequences, with roughly a sixth as singletons. With 3 bases removed from V and 14 bases from J, the gap between germline ends came to 14 bases. The CDR3 contains 12 residues. The germline CDR1 and CDR2 sequences are DFQATT and SNEGSKA (reference sequence). The table lists this clonotype with many counts.

What was sequenced was peripheral blood. This chain connects TRBV20-1 to TRBJ1-6; a weak D match, TRBD1 (6 bases). The source is an adult man with Graves' ophthalmopathy. The DNA of the CDR3 is TGCAGTGCTAGCCTTACAGGGAGCACCCTCCACTTT. Translating gives CSASLTGSTLHF.